This T cell receptor (beta chain) stems from a study of beta chain features in type 1 diabetes. Regarding the study as a whole: Shorter TCRB CDR3s, moderately but significantly so, were found in Type 1 diabetes patients in all four CD4+ subsets.

The whole isolated RNA underwent reverse transcription, so sequencing captured expressed TCRB transcripts. The protocol was immunoSEQ multiplex PCR, while the TCRdb copy is restricted to in-frame clones and leaves out a portion. The profile shows around 44,000 clones, 66% of them singletons. Comment on this clone: What it binds is unknown.

Sequencing was carried out using Tregs from blood. The clonotype comes from a woman between 18 and 30 years old with type 1 diabetes.

Written as DNA, the CDR3 is TGTGCCAGCAGGGGGGGGGACACCAAAGCTTTCTTT. Protein: CASRGGDTKAFF. The chain is built from TRBV6-5 and TRBJ1-1, with D possibly being TRBD1 (6 bases). The CDR3 is 12 amino acids. CDR1 is MNHEY and CDR2 is SVGAGI in the germline V gene. With 6 bases removed from V and 9 bases from J, the gap between germline ends came to 14 bases.